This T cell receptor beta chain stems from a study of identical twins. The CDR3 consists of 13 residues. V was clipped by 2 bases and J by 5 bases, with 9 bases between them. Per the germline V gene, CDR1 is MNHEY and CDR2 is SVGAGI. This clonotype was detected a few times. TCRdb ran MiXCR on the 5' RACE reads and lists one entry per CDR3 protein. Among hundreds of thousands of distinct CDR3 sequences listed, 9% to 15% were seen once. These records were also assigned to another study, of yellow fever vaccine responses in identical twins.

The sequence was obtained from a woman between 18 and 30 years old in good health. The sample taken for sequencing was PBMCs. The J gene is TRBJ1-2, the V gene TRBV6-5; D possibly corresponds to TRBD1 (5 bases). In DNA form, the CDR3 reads TGTGCCAGCAGTTACCTGGCAGGGTATGGCTACACCTTC. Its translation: CASSYLAGYGYTF.